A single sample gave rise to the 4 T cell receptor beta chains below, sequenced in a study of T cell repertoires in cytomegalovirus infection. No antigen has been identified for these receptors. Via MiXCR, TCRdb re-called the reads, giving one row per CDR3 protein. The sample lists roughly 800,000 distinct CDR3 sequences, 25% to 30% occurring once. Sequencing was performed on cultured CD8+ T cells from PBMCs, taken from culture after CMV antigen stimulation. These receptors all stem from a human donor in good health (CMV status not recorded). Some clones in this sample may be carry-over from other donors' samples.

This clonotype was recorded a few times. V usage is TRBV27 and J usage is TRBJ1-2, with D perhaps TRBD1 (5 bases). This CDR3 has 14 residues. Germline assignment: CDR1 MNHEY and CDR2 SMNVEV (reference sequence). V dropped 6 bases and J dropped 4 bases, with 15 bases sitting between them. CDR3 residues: CASSQVGTIYGYTF. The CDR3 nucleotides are TGTGCCAGCAGCCAAGTGGGGACGATCTATGGCTACACCTTC.

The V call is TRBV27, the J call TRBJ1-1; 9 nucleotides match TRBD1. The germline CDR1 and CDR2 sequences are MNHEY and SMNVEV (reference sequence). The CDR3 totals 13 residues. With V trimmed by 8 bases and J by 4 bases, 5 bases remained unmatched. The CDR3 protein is CASGQGRVTEAFF. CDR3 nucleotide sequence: TGTGCCAGCGGACAGGGGAGGGTCACTGAAGCTTTCTTT.

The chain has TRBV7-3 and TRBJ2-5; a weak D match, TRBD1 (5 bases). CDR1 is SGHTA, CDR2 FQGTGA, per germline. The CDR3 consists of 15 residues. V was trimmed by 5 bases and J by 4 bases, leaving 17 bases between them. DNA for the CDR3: TGTGCCAGCAGCCTTCAGGGTGGGAAACGAGAGACCCAGTACTTC. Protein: CASSLQGGKRETQYF.

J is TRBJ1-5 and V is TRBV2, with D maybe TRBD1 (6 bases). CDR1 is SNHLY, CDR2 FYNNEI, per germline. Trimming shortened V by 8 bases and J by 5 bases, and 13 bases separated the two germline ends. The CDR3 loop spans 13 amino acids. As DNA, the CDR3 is TGTGCCAGCCACTTCAGGGGCCATCAGCCCCAGCATTTT. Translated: CASHFRGHQPQHF.